These 13 T cell receptor beta chains were all obtained from the same sample, sequenced in a study of blood T cell repertoires in COVID-19. Assay used: immunoSEQ multiplex PCR; TCRdb lists only in-frame clones, some missing. Of around 290,000 clones detected, approximately 90% appear once; the ten largest clones hold about 2.2%. The specimen sequenced was peripheral blood. These receptors were taken from a woman aged 30 to 39 with COVID-19, enrolled during active disease.

This clone appeared once. The chain links TRBV3-1 (or the pseudogene TRBV3-2) to TRBJ1-4; a weak D match, TRBD1 (6 bases). CDR3 length equals 16 residues. The V end was cut by 4 bases, the J end by 4 bases, with 16 bases between. Germline loops: CDR1 LGHDT, CDR2 YNNKEL (reference sequence). CDR3 nucleotide sequence: TGTGCCAGCAGCCGGGTTCTGGCACAGGGTAATGAAAAACTGTTTTTT. It translates to CASSRVLAQGNEKLFF.

The chain carries TRBV23-1 and TRBJ2-7, with TRBD1 as a possible D gene (5 bases). TRBV23-1 is an ORF, and what it does is uncertain. The CDR3 sequence is 17 residues long. Trimming took 4 bases from V and 9 from J, leaving 28 bases between them. The CDR3, as DNA: TGCGCCAGCAGTCTCCAGGGTAGGTCAAAACAGATCATGGGGCAGTACTTC. This translates into CASSLQGRSKQIMGQYF.

V usage is TRBV30 and J usage is TRBJ1-5; maybe TRBD1 (6 bases). CDR1 and CDR2 from the germline V gene are GTSNPN and SVGIG (reference sequence). V gave up 0 bases and J gave up 0 bases, with 15 bases separating them. The CDR3 spans 17 residues. The CDR3 loop reads CAWSVQGRGFSNQPQHF. CDR3 nucleotides: TGTGCCTGGAGTGTACAAGGAAGGGGGTTTAGCAATCAGCCCCAGCATTTT.

The chain couples TRBV30 to TRBJ2-5; 7 bases map to TRBD1. Germline loops: CDR1 GTSNPN, CDR2 SVGIG (reference sequence). This CDR3 spans 14 amino acids. V was pared by 2 bases and J by 5 bases, with 8 bases of the junction left unmatched. The CDR3 region is CAWSRGGGLETQYF. The CDR3 DNA sequence: TGTGCCTGGAGTCGAGGGGGCGGTTTGGAGACCCAGTACTTC.

The rearrangement uses TRBV5-3 and TRBJ2-3; 11 nucleotides agree with TRBD2. TRBV5-3 is classed as an ORF, of uncertain function. The V gene end was trimmed by 4 bases and the J gene end by 0 bases; junction bases not matched to a gene: 7. This CDR3 has 17 residues. DNA of the CDR3: TGTGCCAGAAGCCGGTCTAGCGGGAGGACTAGCACAGATACGCAGTATTTT. Translation: CARSRSSGRTSTDTQYF.

V usage is TRBV2 and J usage is TRBJ2-3, with D possibly matching TRBD1 (5 bases). The CDR3 is 16 residues long. V was trimmed by 3 bases and J by 3 bases, leaving 16 bases between them. Germline CDR1 is SNHLY and CDR2 is FYNNEI. The CDR3 sequence is CASSDPREEWTDTQYF. CDR3 DNA sequence: TGTGCCAGCAGTGACCCCAGGGAAGAATGGACAGATACGCAGTATTTT. Supplemented by reference TRBV2 and TRBJ2-3, the full variable domain reads EPEVTQTPSHQVTQMGQEVILRCVPISNHLYFYWYRQILGQKVEFLVSFYNNEISEKSEIFDDQFSVERPDGSNFTLKIRSTKLEDSAMYFCASSDPREEWTDTQYFGPGTRLTVL.

V gene TRBV4-1 combines with J gene TRBJ2-1, with D unclear. V was cut by 1 base and J by 6 bases, with 10 bases left in between. This CDR3 contains 14 residues. Germline CDR1 and CDR2: MGHRA and YSYEKL. The CDR3 loop is CASSQGLLTNEQFF. In nucleotides, the CDR3 is TGCGCCAGCAGCCAAGGGCTCCTTACCAATGAGCAGTTCTTC.

J is TRBJ2-5 and V is TRBV7-2; 8 positions match TRBD2. Germline values: CDR1 SGHTA, CDR2 FQGNSA. The CDR3 has 15 residues. J gave up 4 bases and V 5 bases, and 9 bases lay outside the gene matches. The CDR3 here is CASSTRAGASETQYF. CDR3 nucleotide sequence: TGTGCCAGCAGCACCCGAGCGGGAGCCTCAGAGACCCAGTACTTC.

This clone is a singleton in its sample. The V gene is TRBV5-6, the J gene TRBJ2-7; no firm D call. V dropped 1 base and J dropped 2 bases, with 7 bases sitting between them. The CDR3 runs to 13 residues. Germline V gene lookup returns CDR1 SGHDT and CDR2 YYEEEE. CDR3 in amino acids: CASSLFQTYEQYF. The CDR3 region has the DNA TGTGCCAGCAGCTTGTTCCAGACCTACGAGCAGTACTTC. Filled out from reference TRBV5-6 and TRBJ2-7, the complete variable domain reads DAGVTQSPTHLIKTRGQQVTLRCSPKSGHDTVSWYQQALGQGPQFIFQYYEEEERQRGNFPDRFSGHQFPNYSSELNVNALLLGDSALYLCASSLFQTYEQYFGPGTRLTVT.

This sequence joins TRBV27 and TRBJ1-3; D is undetermined. CDR1 MNHEY and CDR2 SMNVEV come from the germline V gene (reference sequence). Trimming removed 5 bases from V and 2 bases from J, with 10 bases in between. The CDR3 extends over 14 amino acids. In DNA, the CDR3 is TGTGCCAGCAGTGCGGCGGGGACTGGAAACACCATATATTTT. This translates into CASSAAGTGNTIYF.

The chain has TRBV18 and TRBJ2-1; 12 positions match TRBD2. The germline V gene has CDR1 KGHSH and CDR2 LQKENI. Trimming took 5 bases from V and 5 from J; bases not matched to a gene: 10. This CDR3 has 17 residues. The CDR3 DNA reads TGTGCCAGCTCAGCCCGGACTAGCGGGACGGGTGACAATGAGCAGTTCTTC. It specifies CASSARTSGTGDNEQFF.

The chain uses TRBV19 and TRBJ2-7, with 11 nucleotides matching TRBD2. Germline V CDR1 and CDR2: LNHDA, SQIVND (reference sequence). The CDR3 spans 16 residues. J lost 3 bases, V lost 5 bases, and 9 bases had no gene match. Written as DNA, the CDR3 is TGTGCCAGTAGTTCCCCCGGGACTAGCGGAGTCTACGAGCAGTACTTC. Residues: CASSSPGTSGVYEQYF.

V and J are TRBV30 and TRBJ2-3, with D maybe TRBD2 (6 bases). CDR3 length: 14 residues. Trimming removed 0 bases at V and 1 base at J, with 8 bases between. Germline CDR1 is GTSNPN and CDR2 is SVGIG (reference sequence). The CDR3: CAWSVGGGTDTQYF. Written as DNA, the CDR3 is TGTGCCTGGAGTGTAGGAGGGGGCACAGATACGCAGTATTTT.